A selection of T cell receptor beta chains follows, all from one sample in a study of blood T cell repertoires in COVID-19. TCRdb keeps only in-frame clones here, not all; method: immunoSEQ multiplex PCR. The sample yields about 250,000 clones, roughly 83% seen once. The sample was peripheral blood. These receptors were taken from an elderly man with acute or convalescent COVID-19. CDR3s include the opening cysteine and the closing phenylalanine or tryptophan. The D gene is left open where the match is weak. Not all rows give a size; the values are once, few, many and, for expanded clones, a class.

clone_size: NA; d_call: TRBD1; v_call: TRBV7-2; j_call: TRBJ1-1; cdr3_aa: CASSLDRGRHTEAFF
clone_size: NA; d_call: NA; v_call: TRBV3-1/TRBV3-2; j_call: TRBJ2-7; cdr3_aa: CASSHGPGQYF
clone_size: NA; d_call: NA; v_call: TRBV6-6; j_call: TRBJ2-1; cdr3_aa: CASSRFGPNAIFAQFF
clone_size: once; d_call: NA; v_call: TRBV24-1; j_call: TRBJ2-1; cdr3_aa: CATETDYNEQFF
clone_size: NA; d_call: TRBD1; v_call: TRBV24-1; j_call: TRBJ1-2; cdr3_aa: CATSDTGQVYGYTF
clone_size: once; d_call: NA; v_call: TRBV6-5; j_call: TRBJ1-2; cdr3_aa: CASSSGRWGYTF
clone_size: once; d_call: TRBD1; v_call: TRBV5-1; j_call: TRBJ2-1; cdr3_aa: CASRFRDRANTRSYNEQFF
clone_size: NA; d_call: NA; v_call: TRBV7-2; j_call: TRBJ2-1; cdr3_aa: CASSLQYSLSDEQFF
clone_size: NA; d_call: NA; v_call: TRBV5-5; j_call: TRBJ1-5; cdr3_aa: CASSAGGASNQPQHF
clone_size: few; d_call: NA; v_call: TRBV6-5; j_call: TRBJ1-6; cdr3_aa: CASSPPGKWNSPLHF
clone_size: NA; d_call: TRBD1; v_call: TRBV28; j_call: TRBJ1-3; cdr3_aa: CASSFPGQGGTIYF
clone_size: NA; d_call: NA; v_call: TRBV14; j_call: TRBJ1-6; cdr3_aa: CASSQSQGNSPLHF
clone_size: NA; d_call: NA; v_call: TRBV24-1; j_call: TRBJ2-5; cdr3_aa: CATGTWGRETQYF
clone_size: NA; d_call: TRBD1; v_call: TRBV6-2/TRBV6-3; j_call: TRBJ2-7; cdr3_aa: CASSYSPRGYEQYF
clone_size: NA; d_call: TRBD2; v_call: TRBV5-1; j_call: TRBJ2-5; cdr3_aa: CASSGPTSGREETQYF
clone_size: few; d_call: TRBD1; v_call: TRBV5-1; j_call: TRBJ2-3; cdr3_aa: CASSLAPTGDGTDTQYF
clone_size: NA; d_call: NA; v_call: TRBV6-5; j_call: TRBJ1-3; cdr3_aa: CASSYGRAGNTIYF
clone_size: NA; d_call: NA; v_call: TRBV2; j_call: TRBJ1-5; cdr3_aa: CASRAHTQPQHF
clone_size: NA; d_call: TRBD1; v_call: TRBV4-1; j_call: TRBJ2-2; cdr3_aa: CASSPGLGQGITGELFF
clone_size: NA; d_call: NA; v_call: TRBV11-2; j_call: TRBJ2-1; cdr3_aa: CASGQTSFDEQFF
clone_size: NA; d_call: TRBD1; v_call: TRBV11-2; j_call: TRBJ2-7; cdr3_aa: CASNQGAPYEQYF
clone_size: NA; d_call: TRBD1; v_call: TRBV7-9; j_call: TRBJ1-6; cdr3_aa: CASSLGTGFNSPLHF
clone_size: NA; d_call: TRBD1; v_call: TRBV30; j_call: TRBJ1-6; cdr3_aa: CAWRVTPNTGGLLFSYNSPLHF
clone_size: NA; d_call: NA; v_call: TRBV18; j_call: TRBJ2-7; cdr3_aa: CASSHLAGTYEQYF
clone_size: NA; d_call: NA; v_call: TRBV2; j_call: TRBJ1-1; cdr3_aa: CASVLEFTEAFF
clone_size: NA; d_call: NA; v_call: TRBV5-5; j_call: TRBJ1-4; cdr3_aa: CASSSTGAPNEKLFF
clone_size: NA; d_call: TRBD2; v_call: TRBV7-9; j_call: TRBJ2-7; cdr3_aa: CASSLDPSGSYEQYF